This entry lists 19 T cell receptor beta chains sequenced from one sample in a study of blood T cell repertoires in COVID-19. The table came from immunoSEQ multiplex PCR; TCRdb's copy has only in-frame clones and leaves some out. The sample gives more than 250,000 clones, about 90% of which show up once; around 1.7% is in the top ten. Sequencing used PBMCs or T cells enriched from blood (not recorded which). The receptor set was obtained from a woman aged 18-29 years with acute COVID-19.

The V gene is TRBV4-2, the J gene TRBJ1-2, with D maybe TRBD1 (5 bases). Per the germline V gene, CDR1 is LGHNA and CDR2 is YNFKEQ. The V gene lost 1 base and the J gene lost 4 bases, with 10 bases spanning the gap. This CDR3 comprises 14 residues. This CDR3 reads CASSQVGGGYGYTF. In nucleotides, the CDR3 is TGTGCCAGCAGCCAAGTTGGCGGGGGCTATGGCTACACCTTC.

The chain uses TRBV21-1 and TRBJ2-5; the D call of TRBD1 is as the table states it, not checked on the DNA. TRBV21-1 corresponds to a pseudogene. This CDR3 comprises 17 residues. CDR3 DNA sequence: TGTGCCAGCAGCAAACGACAGGACCCCGATAACCAAGAGACCCAGTACTTC. This encodes CASSKRQDPDNQETQYF.

The chain employs TRBV28 and TRBJ1-5, with TRBD1 as a possible D gene (6 bases). CDR1 is MDHEN, CDR2 SYDVKM, per germline. The CDR3 sequence is 17 residues long. The ends were cut back, 3 bases at V and 3 bases at J, with 18 bases in the middle. CDR3 bases: TGTGCCAGCAGTTTTCTTCGGTCGGGACATGACAATCAGCCCCAGCATTTT. Translating it yields CASSFLRSGHDNQPQHF.

The V and J genes are TRBV9 and TRBJ2-4, with 12 bases that match TRBD2. In germline, CDR1 is SGDLS, CDR2 YYNGEE. V gave up 3 bases and J gave up 7 bases; unmatched junction bases: 8. This CDR3 has 16 amino acids. DNA of the CDR3: TGTGCCAGCAGCGATGAGACTAGCGGGAGTCGGAACATTCAGTACTTC. Protein: CASSDETSGSRNIQYF.

This clone was detected once. The chain links TRBV27 to TRBJ2-7, with D possibly being TRBD2 (5 bases). CDR1 and CDR2 (germline): MNHEY, SMNVEV (reference sequence). Trimming stripped 8 bases from V and 0 bases from J, with 11 bases between. There are 13 residues in the CDR3. The CDR3 loop is CASAVSVSYEQYF. The CDR3 DNA sequence: TGTGCCAGCGCAGTTAGCGTCTCCTACGAGCAGTACTTC.

This clone was observed a single time. J is TRBJ2-5 and V is TRBV11-2, with D perhaps matching TRBD1 (6 bases). Between the trimmed V and J ends, which lost 4 bases and 5 bases, there was a span of 14 bases. The CDR3 sequence is 14 residues long. The germline gives CDR1 SGHAT, CDR2 FQNNGV. The CDR3 DNA follows: TGTGCCAGCAGCTCACGGGACACGTGGGAGACCCAGTACTTC. It encodes CASSSRDTWETQYF.

The chain carries TRBV9 and TRBJ2-7, with 12 bases fitting TRBD2. CDR3 length: 15 residues. V dropped 3 bases and J dropped 5; count of bases not matched to a gene: 6. Per the germline V gene, CDR1 is SGDLS and CDR2 is YYNGEE. As DNA, the CDR3 is TGTGCCAGCAGCGAACGACTAGCGGGAGCCCACGAGCAGTACTTC. As protein: CASSERLAGAHEQYF.

The chain couples TRBV18 to TRBJ1-5; 7 bases are a match to TRBD1. The CDR3 consists of 14 residues. Germline trimming cut 5 bases from V and 10 bases from J; bases unmatched to any gene: 11. The germline gives CDR1 KGHSH, CDR2 LQKENI. This CDR3 reads CASSARTGLGPQHF. The DNA of the CDR3 is TGTGCCAGCTCAGCAAGGACAGGATTAGGTCCCCAGCATTTT.

The chain links TRBV29-1 to TRBJ2-1, with 10 bases identical to TRBD2. This CDR3 spans 15 amino acids. Germline loops: CDR1 SQVTM, CDR2 ANQGSEA. V lost 6 bases to trimming and J lost 1 base; unmatched junction nucleotides: 6. CDR3 residues: CSVDTSGTSYNEQFF. In DNA, the CDR3 is TGCAGCGTCGACACTAGCGGGACTTCCTACAATGAGCAGTTCTTC.

The rearrangement joins TRBV15 to TRBJ2-1; TRBD2 matches 7 bases. CDR1 LNHNV and CDR2 YYDKDF come from the germline V gene (reference sequence). The V gene end was trimmed by 0 bases and the J gene end by 7 bases; junction bases not matched to a gene: 9. CDR3 length: 16 residues. For the CDR3, the DNA is TGTGCCACCAGCAGAGATCCGGGAGTCGGGGGGAATGAGCAGTTCTTC. It is translated as CATSRDPGVGGNEQFF. Using reference TRBV15 and TRBJ2-1 for the parts outside the CDR3, the full variable domain is DAMVIQNPRYQVTQFGKPVTLSCSQTLNHNVMYWYQQKSSQAPKLLFHYYDKDFNNEADTPDNFQSRRPNTSFCFLDIRSPGLGDTAMYLCATSRDPGVGGNEQFFGPGTRLTVL.

J is TRBJ2-3 and V is TRBV5-1; D not resolved. From germline, CDR1 is SGHRS and CDR2 YFSETQ. V was trimmed by 4 bases and J by 2 bases, leaving 8 bases between them. The CDR3 is 13 residues long. CDR3 region: CASSARDTDTQYF. As DNA, the CDR3 is TGCGCCAGCAGCGCACGAGACACAGATACGCAGTATTTT.

The genes are TRBV5-1 and TRBJ2-7, with D perhaps TRBD2 (6 bases). The germline V gene has CDR1 SGHRS and CDR2 YFSETQ. The length of the CDR3 is 15 residues. V lost 0 bases and J 5 bases, leaving 15 bases between the germline ends. The CDR3 reads CASSLVGGARHEQYF. Here the CDR3 DNA reads TGCGCCAGCAGCTTGGTCGGGGGAGCTCGACACGAGCAGTACTTC. The entire variable domain, with the rest obtained from reference TRBV5-1 and TRBJ2-7, is as follows: KAGVTQTPRYLIKTRGQQVTLSCSPISGHRSVSWYQQTPGQGLQFLFEYFSETQRNKGNFPGRFSGRQFSNSRSEMNVSTLELGDSALYLCASSLVGGARHEQYFGPGTRLTVT.

The rearrangement uses TRBV3-1 (or the pseudogene TRBV3-2) and TRBJ1-4; a weak D match, TRBD1 (6 bases). V gave up 1 base and J gave up 14 bases, with 8 bases separating them. Germline values: CDR1 LGHDT, CDR2 YNNKEL (reference sequence). The CDR3 has 11 amino acids. CDR3 loop: CASSQGRGLFF. The CDR3 bases are TGTGCCAGCAGCCAAGGCAGGGGTCTGTTTTTT.

The chain joins TRBV10-2 to TRBJ2-3; TRBD2 aligns across 8 bases. J lost 1 base, V lost 4 bases, and 4 bases had no gene match. CDR1 and CDR2 (germline): WSHSY, SAAADI. The CDR3 consists of 15 residues. The CDR3 DNA sequence: TGCGCCAGCAGTGGGCTAGCGGGTGGCACAGATACGCAGTATTTT. Amino acid sequence: CASSGLAGGTDTQYF.

The rearrangement joins TRBV27 to TRBJ1-2; D possibly corresponds to TRBD1 (5 bases). Germline CDR1 is MNHEY and CDR2 is SMNVEV (reference sequence). The CDR3 loop spans 13 amino acids. V lost 3 bases to trimming and J lost 6 bases, with 11 bases between them. CDR3 amino acids: CASSFGTGDGYTF. The CDR3 DNA reads TGTGCCAGCAGTTTTGGTACAGGCGATGGCTACACCTTC.

V and J are TRBV29-1 and TRBJ1-2, with 8 nucleotides matching TRBD1. In germline, CDR1 is SQVTM, CDR2 ANQGSEA. The V gene end was trimmed by 1 base and the J gene end by 4 bases; junction bases not matched to a gene: 5. This CDR3 spans 14 amino acids. The DNA for the CDR3 is TGCAGCGTTGAAGGGGCCGGGACAGGCTATGGCTACACCTTC. It encodes CSVEGAGTGYGYTF.

This chain connects TRBV6-1 to TRBJ2-7; unclear D gene. The CDR3 runs 14 residues. The V end lost 1 base, the J end lost 4 bases, and 11 bases lay between the germline ends. The germline V gene has CDR1 MNHNS and CDR2 SASEGT. CDR3 DNA sequence: TGTGCCAGCAGTGAAGTTCCCCAGGAATACGAGCAGTACTTC. Translated: CASSEVPQEYEQYF.

The table lists this clone with a few counts. This chain connects TRBV29-1 to TRBJ2-2; the match to TRBD2 covers 12 bases. Germline V lookup: CDR1 SQVTM, CDR2 ANQGSEA. The CDR3 extends over 15 amino acids. Trimming at V came to 8 bases and at J to 5 bases, leaving 9 bases not matched to a gene. The CDR3: CSTELAGGETGELFF. As DNA, the CDR3 is TGCAGCACTGAACTAGCGGGAGGAGAAACCGGGGAGCTGTTTTTT.

This clone was seen a handful of times. The genes are TRBV30 and TRBJ1-2, with D possibly being TRBD1 (5 bases). CDR1 and CDR2 (germline): GTSNPN, SVGIG (reference sequence). V lost 5 bases and J 4 bases, leaving 14 bases between the germline ends. This CDR3 contains 13 residues. The CDR3 DNA reads as TGTGCCTGGGGGGCACAGGTGGGCTATGGCTACACCTTC. Amino acid sequence: CAWGAQVGYGYTF.